Shown below are 16 T cell receptor beta chains from a single sample sequenced in a study of cytomegalovirus exposure and HLA in healthy donors. Primers included in the PCR were 60 Vbeta and 13 Jbeta primers. TCRdb's table, derived via immunoSEQ multiplex PCR, lists solely in-frame clones and lacks some. The sample lists about 160,000 clones; 75% to 80% were seen once. The sample taken for sequencing was PBMCs. These receptors all come from a woman between 50 and 59 years old in good health and CMV-seropositive.

This chain joins TRBV6-4 and TRBJ2-7; the match to TRBD1 covers 7 bases. CDR3 length equals 17 residues. V trimming: 6 bases; J trimming: 2 bases; junction bases outside the gene matches: 16. Germline loops: CDR1 MRHNA, CDR2 SNTAGT. The CDR3, as DNA: TGTGCCAGCAGCCTCCGGGACAGCCTTAAGGAAACCTACGAGCAGTACTTC. It translates to CASSLRDSLKETYEQYF.

Of note for this clone: The CDR3 carries no conserved terminal phenylalanine or tryptophan, so it likely arises from a read error. This rearrangement joins TRBV4-1 to TRBJ2-2; TRBD2 aligns across 11 bases. With V trimmed by 1 base and J by 6 bases, 7 bases remained unmatched. The CDR3 has 17 residues. Germline values: CDR1 MGHRA, CDR2 YSYEKL. CDR3: CASSQALSGGAPGELFV. The CDR3 region has the DNA TGCGCCAGCAGCCAAGCTCTTAGCGGGGGGGCTCCCGGGGAGCTGTTTGTT.

The J gene is TRBJ1-2, the V gene TRBV4-2, with TRBD1 as a possible D gene (5 bases). The ends were cut back, 1 base at V and 4 bases at J, with 7 bases in the middle. Germline values: CDR1 LGHNA, CDR2 YNFKEQ. The CDR3 extends over 13 amino acids. CDR3 sequence reads: CASSQAGPYGYTF. CDR3 bases: TGTGCCAGCAGCCAAGCAGGGCCCTATGGCTACACCTTC.

This clone showed up just once. The chain links TRBV7-2 to TRBJ1-6; 12 nucleotides align to TRBD1. CDR3 size: 16 residues. The junction had 5 bases not matched to a gene; V was cut back by 1 base and J by 10 bases. CDR1 is SGHTA and CDR2 is FQGNSA in the germline V gene. CDR3 nucleotides: TGTGCCAGCAGCTTAGACGGGACAGGGGGCCGATCACCCCTCCACTTT. Its protein product is CASSLDGTGGRSPLHF.

The rearrangement joins TRBV27 to TRBJ1-2, with TRBD1 identical over 8 bases. The CDR3 is made up of 14 amino acids. Losses at the gene ends were 6 bases for V and 7 bases for J; bases not matched to a gene: 10. The germline gives CDR1 MNHEY, CDR2 SMNVEV (reference sequence). The CDR3 DNA sequence: TGTGCCAGCAGACCTGCGACAGGGGTCAGTGGCTACACCTTC. Amino acids: CASRPATGVSGYTF.

The chain carries TRBV27 and TRBJ1-1; D possibly corresponds to TRBD1 (5 bases). The CDR3 is 14 amino acids. With 7 bases removed from V and 0 bases from J, the gap between germline ends came to 12 bases. CDR1 is MNHEY, CDR2 SMNVEV, per germline (reference sequence). CDR3 residues: CASTRVGVNTEAFF. CDR3 DNA: TGTGCCAGCACCAGGGTAGGGGTGAACACTGAAGCTTTCTTT.

This chain links TRBV19 with TRBJ2-1, with 7 bases aligning to TRBD2. The CDR3 contains 13 residues. In germline, CDR1 is LNHDA, CDR2 SQIVND (reference sequence). V lost 5 bases and J lost 10; bases outside the gene matches: 8. CDR3 nucleotide sequence: TGTGCCAGTAGTCAAGTTCCAGCGGGGGAGCAGTTCTTC. This encodes CASSQVPAGEQFF.

V gene TRBV11-2 combines with J gene TRBJ1-2, with a possible D match to TRBD1 (6 bases). V gave up 6 bases and J gave up 6 bases, with 11 bases separating them. The CDR3 spans 12 residues. The germline V gene has CDR1 SGHAT and CDR2 FQNNGV. The DNA for the CDR3 is TGTGCCAGCAGTTCGGACAGACATGGCTACACCTTC. Translation: CASSSDRHGYTF.

This rearrangement joins TRBV27 to TRBJ2-1, with 7 bases aligning to TRBD2. Germline CDR1 MNHEY, CDR2 SMNVEV (reference sequence). V dropped 4 bases and J dropped 5; count of bases not matched to a gene: 11. This CDR3 spans 16 amino acids. The CDR3 sequence is CASSSLAGDRNNEQFF. The CDR3 nucleotides are TGTGCCAGCAGTTCCTTGGCGGGGGACCGCAACAATGAGCAGTTCTTC.

This chain uses TRBV5-4 with TRBJ1-3; 8 bases agree with TRBD1. With V trimmed by 4 bases and J by 2 bases, 8 bases remained unmatched. Germline values: CDR1 SGHNT, CDR2 YYREEE (reference sequence). The CDR3 is 16 amino acids. CDR3 sequence: CASSAGQGRAGNTIYF. The CDR3 nucleotides read TGTGCCAGCAGCGCCGGACAGGGTCGGGCTGGAAACACCATATATTTT.

This rearrangement joins TRBV5-1 to TRBJ2-1; weak D call: TRBD1 (5 bases). The germline V gene encodes CDR1 SGHRS and CDR2 YFSETQ. This CDR3 has 13 residues. V lost 4 bases to trimming and J lost 7 bases, with 12 bases between them. The CDR3 bases are TGCGCCAGCAGCCAGGGAAGAAAGAATGAGCAGTTCTTC. Encoded protein: CASSQGRKNEQFF. Full variable domain (outside the CDR3, taken from reference TRBV5-1 and TRBJ2-1): KAGVTQTPRYLIKTRGQQVTLSCSPISGHRSVSWYQQTPGQGLQFLFEYFSETQRNKGNFPGRFSGRQFSNSRSEMNVSTLELGDSALYLCASSQGRKNEQFFGPGTRLTVL.

The chain employs TRBV4-1 and TRBJ2-1; 9 bases match TRBD1. V was pared by 3 bases and J by 3 bases, with 3 bases of the junction left unmatched. CDR3 length: 15 amino acids. The germline CDR1 and CDR2 sequences are MGHRA and YSYEKL. CDR3 nucleotide sequence: TGCGCCAGCAGCCAGCCGGGACAGGGCTACAATGAGCAGTTCTTC. Translated: CASSQPGQGYNEQFF.

This clone was seen just once. The chain uses TRBV2 and TRBJ2-5; no reliable D call. Germline values: CDR1 SNHLY, CDR2 FYNNEI. V lost 1 base and J lost 4, with 7 bases in between. This CDR3 spans 13 amino acids. CDR3 region: CASSEGLSETQYF. Written as DNA, the CDR3 is TGTGCCAGCAGTGAAGGCCTATCAGAGACCCAGTACTTC.

This clone was observed a single time. One junction end does not reproduce the germline sequence, and a read error may be involved. V gene TRBV7-7 combines with J gene TRBJ1-1; 8 bases agree with TRBD1. Germline CDR1 is SSHAT and CDR2 is FNYEAQ (reference sequence). This CDR3 comprises 13 residues. In DNA form, the CDR3 reads TGTGCTAGCAGCCAAGGGACAGGCACTGAAGCTTTCTTT. Protein: CASSQGTGTEAFF.

The genes are TRBV12-5 and TRBJ1-1, with no clear D. CDR1 and CDR2 from the germline V gene are LGHNT and FRNRAP. V was clipped by 5 bases and J by 5 bases, with 15 bases between them. The CDR3 sequence is 14 residues long. CDR3 residues: CASGLQSTGTEAFF. CDR3 nucleotide sequence: TGTGCTAGTGGTCTACAGTCAACGGGGACTGAAGCTTTCTTT.

J is TRBJ2-7 and V is TRBV6-1, with TRBD1 as a possible D gene (6 bases). Trimming stripped 9 bases from V and 0 bases from J, with 12 bases between. CDR1 is MNHNS, CDR2 SASEGT, per germline. This CDR3 spans 13 amino acids. In DNA, the CDR3 is TGTGCCAGTGGGACACCTAACTCCTACGAGCAGTACTTC. Encoded protein: CASGTPNSYEQYF.